These 20 T cell receptor beta chains were all obtained from the same sample, sequenced in a study of shared clonotypes between healthy human individuals. Produced via immunoSEQ multiplex PCR; TCRdb's table is partial and in-frame only. This table holds a few million clones, more than 80% found once. Sequenced material: naive CD4+ T cells sorted from blood. Subset: CD45RA+ positively selected. The origin of the receptors is a man younger than 35 in good health.

Turning to this clone: Other DNA sequences from this sample encode an identical CDR3 as well. The chain recombines TRBV18 with TRBJ2-7; D call uncertain. CDR3 length: 14 residues. V was cut by 0 bases and J by 3 bases, with 9 bases left in between. Germline V gene data show CDR1 as KGHSH and CDR2 as LQKENI. The CDR3 spells CASSPPTGDYEQYF. Written as DNA, the CDR3 is TGTGCCAGCTCACCACCCACTGGGGACTACGAGCAGTACTTC.

This rearrangement joins TRBV30 to TRBJ1-2, with D unresolved. Trimming left V 4 bases short and J 6 bases short, with 15 bases between. Germline V gives CDR1 GTSNPN, CDR2 SVGIG (reference sequence). The CDR3 covers 13 residues. CDR3 amino acids: CAWTLQAGDGYTF. The CDR3 nucleotides read TGTGCCTGGACCCTGCAGGCTGGGGATGGCTACACCTTC. The variable domain in full, with the rest retrieved from reference TRBV30 and TRBJ1-2, is SQTIHQWPATLVQPVGSPLSLECTVEGTSNPNLYWYRQAAGRGLQLLFYSVGIGQISSEVPQNLSASRPQDRQFILSSKKLLLSDSGFYLCAWTLQAGDGYTFGSGTRLTVV.

This chain joins TRBV5-4 and TRBJ1-3; D not resolved. The CDR3 has 14 residues. V lost 2 bases to trimming and J lost 4 bases, with 10 bases between them. The germline V gene has CDR1 SGHNT and CDR2 YYREEE (reference sequence). In nucleotides, the CDR3 is TGTGCCAGCAGCTTCTATTCACCCGGAAACACCATATATTTT. Its protein is CASSFYSPGNTIYF.

The V call is TRBV30, the J call TRBJ1-6; weak D call: TRBD1 (5 bases). Germline V gene lookup returns CDR1 GTSNPN and CDR2 SVGIG (reference sequence). The V end lost 5 bases, the J end lost 7 bases, and 6 bases lay between the germline ends. The CDR3 contains 11 residues. CDR3 DNA: TGTGCCTGGGGGGCAAATTCACCCCTCCACTTT. It yields the protein CAWGANSPLHF.

The CDR3 coding sequence is TGCGCCAGCAGCCCCACAGGGGCCGCAGGGCCCCAGCATTTT. As protein: CASSPTGAAGPQHF. V gene TRBV5-1 combines with J gene TRBJ1-5; 7 bases match TRBD1. The V and J ends lost 4 bases and 9 bases, in that order; junction bases with no gene match: 10. The CDR3 totals 14 residues. Per germline, CDR1 SGHRS and CDR2 YFSETQ.

This clone was observed once. The chain links TRBV5-1 to TRBJ2-3, with D perhaps matching TRBD1 or TRBD2 (5 bases each). V shed 5 bases and J shed 1 base, with 11 bases lying between them. This CDR3 region has 14 residues. Germline V gene sequence: CDR1 SGHRS, CDR2 YFSETQ. The CDR3 sequence: CASSRDGGTDTQYF. As DNA, the CDR3 is TGCGCCAGCAGTCGGGACGGAGGCACAGATACGCAGTATTTT.

The chain employs TRBV5-1 and TRBJ1-6; D ambiguous. The CDR3 has 14 residues. The ends were cut back, 4 bases at V and 11 bases at J, with 16 bases in the middle. Germline V gene lookup returns CDR1 SGHRS and CDR2 YFSETQ. The CDR3 sequence: CASSPELAVPPLHF. CDR3 coding DNA: TGCGCCAGCAGCCCGGAGTTGGCAGTGCCACCCCTCCACTTT.

The chain combines TRBV28 with TRBJ2-4, with D uncertain. Germline CDR1 reads MDHEN; CDR2 reads SYDVKM. The CDR3 contains 15 residues. Trimming pared 4 bases from V and 0 bases from J, leaving 10 bases between. CDR3 nucleotides: TGTGCCAGCAGTTCGGATATAAAAGCCAAAAACATTCAGTACTTC. It codes for CASSSDIKAKNIQYF.

This clone was seen only a few times. V usage is TRBV5-1 and J usage is TRBJ1-1; weak D call: TRBD1 (5 bases). The CDR3 loop spans 15 amino acids. Germline loops: CDR1 SGHRS, CDR2 YFSETQ. V gave up 4 bases and J gave up 1 base, with 14 bases separating them. The CDR3 loop is CASSVSGLSNTEAFF. CDR3 bases: TGCGCCAGCAGCGTCTCGGGACTCTCGAACACTGAAGCTTTCTTT.

J is TRBJ2-7 and V is TRBV14; TRBD2 agrees at 14 bases. With 4 bases clipped from V and 6 bases from J, the junction kept 5 bases outside the gene matches. Looked up from germline, CDR1 is SGHDN and CDR2 is FVKESK. The CDR3 runs 15 residues. The CDR3 spells CASSPVGLAGVEQYF. The CDR3 DNA reads TGTGCCAGCAGCCCTGTGGGACTAGCGGGGGTCGAGCAGTACTTC.

This chain connects TRBV4-3 to TRBJ2-7; 7 bases agree with TRBD2. The CDR3 contains 17 residues. Germline CDR1 is LGHNA and CDR2 is YSLEER. Losses at the gene ends were 1 base for V and 0 bases for J; bases not matched to a gene: 9. DNA for the CDR3: TGCGCCAGCAGCCAAGGGCGCCCAGCGGGGAGCTCCTACGAGCAGTACTTC. Protein product: CASSQGRPAGSSYEQYF.

The chain recombines TRBV7-2 with TRBJ2-7, with 8 bases identical to TRBD2. CDR3 length: 15 amino acids. V trimming: 5 bases; J trimming: 5 bases; junction bases outside the gene matches: 11. CDR1 is SGHTA, CDR2 FQGNSA, per germline. The CDR3 DNA is TGTGCCAGCAGCCTCCGGACTAGCAGGCCAGACGAGCAGTACTTC. This codes for CASSLRTSRPDEQYF.

The rearrangement uses TRBV7-8 and TRBJ2-7; no reliable D call. Germline V gene data show CDR1 as SGHVS and CDR2 as FQNEAQ. The CDR3 consists of 11 residues. Deletions cut 3 bases from V and 11 bases from J, with 11 bases between. This chain's CDR3 is CASSFGVHEYF. CDR3 in DNA: TGTGCCAGCAGCTTTGGCGTACACGAGTACTTC.

The V call is TRBV27, the J call TRBJ2-2, with D tentatively TRBD2 (6 bases). Trimming took 8 bases from V and 7 from J, leaving 17 bases between them. CDR1 MNHEY and CDR2 SMNVEV come from the germline V gene (reference sequence). This CDR3 comprises 14 residues. CDR3 nucleotide sequence: TGTGCCAGCCGGGGGAGTCTTTTGGTCGGGGAGCTGTTTTTT. It yields the protein CASRGSLLVGELFF.

This rearrangement joins TRBV18 to TRBJ2-7, with 14 bases that match TRBD2. This CDR3 spans 16 amino acids. V trimming: 4 bases; J trimming: 0 bases; junction bases outside the gene matches: 2. CDR1 KGHSH and CDR2 LQKENI come from the germline V gene. The CDR3 loop reads CASSRGTSGGSYEQYF. Written as DNA, the CDR3 is TGTGCCAGCTCACGTGGGACTAGCGGGGGCTCCTACGAGCAGTACTTC.

The chain is built from TRBV4-2 and TRBJ2-3, with 14 bases matching TRBD2. Trimming took 8 bases from V and 4 from J; bases not matched to a gene: 2. Germline lookup yields CDR1 LGHNA and CDR2 YNFKEQ. The CDR3 covers 14 residues. This CDR3 reads CASGLAGGSDTQYF. CDR3 sequence (DNA): TGTGCCAGCGGACTAGCGGGGGGATCAGATACGCAGTATTTT.

The CDR3 reads CASSPTGRDNEQFF. The CDR3 nucleotides are TGTGCCAGCAGCCCCACCGGCCGCGACAATGAGCAGTTCTTC. V usage is TRBV5-4 and J usage is TRBJ2-1; D not certain. The germline V and J ends were trimmed by 4 bases and 5 bases, with 13 bases remaining between them. Germline CDR1 and CDR2: SGHNT and YYREEE (reference sequence). The CDR3 covers 14 residues.

V gene TRBV5-8 combines with J gene TRBJ1-1, with D possibly matching TRBD1 (5 bases). V was shortened by 2 bases and J by 1 base, with 6 bases between the two germline ends. Germline values: CDR1 SGHTS, CDR2 YDEGEE. This CDR3 contains 13 residues. The CDR3: CASSFGTNTEAFF. The DNA for the CDR3 is TGTGCCAGCAGCTTCGGGACGAACACTGAAGCTTTCTTT. The whole variable domain, filled in from reference TRBV5-8 and TRBJ1-1, reads EAGVTQSPTHLIKTRGQQATLRCSPISGHTSVYWYQQALGLGLQFLLWYDEGEERNRGNFPPRFSGRQFPNYSSELNVNALELEDSALYLCASSFGTNTEAFFGQGTRLTVV.

The chain has TRBV6-5 and TRBJ1-3, with D maybe TRBD1 (5 bases). Trimming left V 4 bases short and J 0 bases short, with 13 bases between. The CDR3 is made up of 16 amino acids. The germline V gene has CDR1 MNHEY and CDR2 SVGAGI. The CDR3 DNA reads TGTGCCAGCAGTTTGTCAGGGTTCCCCTCTGGAAACACCATATATTTT. Encoded protein: CASSLSGFPSGNTIYF.

This chain uses TRBV5-1 with TRBJ1-1, with D perhaps matching TRBD1 (6 bases). V gave up 6 bases and J gave up 2 bases, with 17 bases separating them. The germline V gene has CDR1 SGHRS and CDR2 YFSETQ. This CDR3 comprises 15 residues. CDR3 nucleotides: TGCGCCAGCAAAACCACAGGGATGGGTAACACTGAAGCTTTCTTT. Protein product: CASKTTGMGNTEAFF.